This T cell receptor (beta chain) was captured by sequencing in a study of vaccination and CD4 T cells after COVID-19. General study results and limits: Convalescent patients had a median about 88% of post-vaccine SARS-CoV-2-reactive clones that were detected only after vaccination, not before it.

Trimming removed 11 bases from V and 5 bases from J, with 15 bases in between. There are 12 residues in the CDR3. As to treatment: roughly ten-day PBMC culture with coronavirus spike peptide pools or control peptides (ViraFEST assay). The Oncomine TCR Beta short-read assay was applied to DNA of cultured CD4+ T cells. TCRdb re-derived calls from the PCR reads in MiXCR, one entry per CDR3 protein. The table shows some 19,000 distinct CDR3 sequences, with roughly 50% occurring only once. A word on this clonotype: No antigen is known for it.

The V call is TRBV23-1, the J call TRBJ1-1, with D tentatively TRBD1 (5 bases). TRBV23-1 is an open reading frame whose function is uncertain. This clonotype was obtained from a human donor who had recovered from COVID-19. The sequenced material came from CD4+ T cells from blood, cultured in vitro. CDR3 residues: CARGWRRTEAFF. DNA for the CDR3: TGCGCCCGGGGGTGGCGGAGGACTGAAGCTTTCTTT.